The 22 T cell receptor beta chains below were found in one sample sequenced in a study of blood T cell repertoires in COVID-19. Assay: immunoSEQ multiplex PCR; the TCRdb copy retains only in-frame clones and omits some. The table records around 160,000 clones, 80% to 90% of them present only once. The sample comprised peripheral blood. The receptors originated from a woman aged 55-69 years with COVID-19, enrolled during active disease.

This rearrangement joins TRBV20-1 to TRBJ1-2; the D is unclear. Per the germline V gene, CDR1 is DFQATT and CDR2 is SNEGSKA (reference sequence). Trimming shortened V by 3 bases and J by 0 bases, and 17 bases separated the two germline ends. The CDR3 has 16 residues. The CDR3 DNA reads as TGCAGTGCTAGTCGAACCCGGGGTAGTACTAACTATGGCTACACCTTC. Its protein product is CSASRTRGSTNYGYTF.

The rearrangement links TRBV5-4 to TRBJ2-1; 9 bases align to TRBD2. Germline CDR1 reads SGHNT; CDR2 reads YYREEE (reference sequence). The junction had 12 bases not matched to a gene; V was cut back by 2 bases and J by 9 bases. CDR3 length: 16 amino acids. CDR3 protein: CASSLGGGGRFSEQFF. In nucleotides, the CDR3 is TGTGCCAGCAGCTTAGGCGGGGGGGGCCGCTTTAGTGAGCAGTTCTTC.

This chain uses TRBV9 with TRBJ1-5; tentative D call: TRBD1 (5 bases). The CDR3 has 14 amino acids. Germline assignment: CDR1 SGDLS and CDR2 YYNGEE. Trimming cost V 4 bases and J 1 base, with 9 bases left between them. CDR3 DNA: TGTGCCAGCAGCCCTGGACAAAGCAATCAGCCCCAGCATTTT. Amino acid sequence: CASSPGQSNQPQHF. Looking up the rest from reference TRBV9 and TRBJ1-5 gives the full variable domain: DSGVTQTPKHLITATGQRVTLRCSPRSGDLSVYWYQQSLDQGLQFLIQYYNGEERAKGNILERFSAQQFPDLHSELNLSSLELGDSALYFCASSPGQSNQPQHFGDGTRLSIL.

There are a few counts of this clone. The chain has TRBV30 and TRBJ1-2, with 7 bases that match TRBD1. Trimming took 4 bases from V and 5 from J; bases not matched to a gene: 13. Germline V gene data show CDR1 as GTSNPN and CDR2 as SVGIG (reference sequence). CDR3 length: 15 amino acids. The CDR3 bases are TGTGCCTGGACCGTAAGGGGGCTCGTTGTATATGGCTACACCTTC. Translating it yields CAWTVRGLVVYGYTF. Variable domain in full (rest from reference TRBV30 and TRBJ1-2): SQTIHQWPATLVQPVGSPLSLECTVEGTSNPNLYWYRQAAGRGLQLLFYSVGIGQISSEVPQNLSASRPQDRQFILSSKKLLLSDSGFYLCAWTVRGLVVYGYTFGSGTRLTVV.

The chain links TRBV11-2 to TRBJ2-1, with 7 bases aligning to TRBD1. The CDR3 length is 15 residues. Germline CDR1 and CDR2: SGHAT and FQNNGV. V shed 3 bases, J shed 5 bases, and the junction held 7 bases outside the gene matches. As DNA, the CDR3 is TGTGCCAGCAGCTTGACAGGGAGTAGGAACAATGAGCAGTTCTTC. Translation: CASSLTGSRNNEQFF.

CDR3 in DNA: TGTGCCACCAGCAGGGACAGGAGCTCCTACGAGCAGTACTTC. It is translated as CATSRDRSSYEQYF. This chain joins TRBV15 and TRBJ2-7; 7 bases fit TRBD1. The germline gives CDR1 LNHNV, CDR2 YYDKDF (reference sequence). The CDR3 is 14 amino acids. J gave up 0 bases and V 3 bases, and 2 bases lay outside the gene matches. The complete variable domain, with remaining parts taken from reference TRBV15 and TRBJ2-7, reads DAMVIQNPRYQVTQFGKPVTLSCSQTLNHNVMYWYQQKSSQAPKLLFHYYDKDFNNEADTPDNFQSRRPNTSFCFLDIRSPGLGDTAMYLCATSRDRSSYEQYFGPGTRLTVT.

The rearrangement uses TRBV7-2 and TRBJ2-7; 10 bases agree with TRBD1. The germline gives CDR1 SGHTA, CDR2 FQGNSA. V was clipped by 1 base and J by 6 bases; unmatched bases: 3. The CDR3 runs to 14 residues. CDR3 bases: TGTGCCAGCAGCTTAGAACGGACAGGGGGCGAGCAGTACTTC. Encoded protein: CASSLERTGGEQYF. The variable domain in full, completed from reference TRBV7-2 and TRBJ2-7, reads GAGVSQSPSNKVTEKGKDVELRCDPISGHTALYWYRQSLGQGLEFLIYFQGNSAPDKSGLPSDRFSAERTGGSVSTLTIQRTQQEDSAVYLCASSLERTGGEQYFGPGTRLTVT.

This sequence joins TRBV19 and TRBJ2-5, with TRBD1 identical over 7 bases. The CDR3 consists of 16 residues. Per germline, CDR1 LNHDA and CDR2 SQIVND (reference sequence). J lost 5 bases, V lost 6 bases, and 15 bases had no gene match. The CDR3 loop reads CASRRKGAQIEETQYF. Here the CDR3 DNA reads TGTGCCAGTAGACGAAAGGGGGCACAAATAGAGGAGACCCAGTACTTC.

J is TRBJ2-7 and V is TRBV6-4; perhaps TRBD1 as D (6 bases). Between the trimmed V and J ends, which lost 7 bases and 6 bases, there was a span of 16 bases. CDR3 length: 13 amino acids. CDR1 is MRHNA and CDR2 is SNTAGT in the germline V gene. CDR3 protein: CASTYPGGGEQYF. As DNA, the CDR3 is TGTGCCAGCACGTACCCTGGGGGCGGCGAGCAGTACTTC.

The table lists this clone with a count of one. The chain has TRBV6-2 or TRBV6-3 and TRBJ2-5; TRBD2 matches 11 bases. Germline V CDR1 and CDR2: MNHEY, SVGEGT. The V and J ends lost 2 bases and 3 bases, in that order; junction bases with no gene match: 5. This CDR3 contains 16 residues. The DNA of the CDR3 is TGTGCCAGCAGTTACCGACCACTAGCGGGGGAAGAGACCCAGTACTTC. It encodes CASSYRPLAGEETQYF.

The chain carries TRBV7-8 and TRBJ2-7; TRBD2 agrees at 9 bases. In germline, CDR1 is SGHVS, CDR2 FQNEAQ. V trimming: 5 bases; J trimming: 2 bases; junction bases outside the gene matches: 10. This CDR3 has 16 amino acids. As DNA, the CDR3 is TGTGCCAGCAGCCTCAATCAGCGGGGGGCGACCTACGAGCAGTACTTC. This gives the protein CASSLNQRGATYEQYF.

The chain is built from TRBV5-1 and TRBJ2-3; 14 bases align to TRBD2. This CDR3 spans 17 amino acids. CDR1 is SGHRS, CDR2 YFSETQ, per germline. Germline trimming cut 3 bases from V and 3 bases from J; bases unmatched to any gene: 6. The CDR3 DNA reads TGCGCCAGCAGCTCGACTAGCGGGGGGGCAAGAACAGATACGCAGTATTTT. This gives the protein CASSSTSGGARTDTQYF.

CDR3 sequence: CSASRGSATNEKLFF. The CDR3 DNA sequence: TGCAGTGCTAGTAGGGGTTCGGCAACTAATGAAAAACTGTTTTTT. The chain joins TRBV20-1 to TRBJ1-4; possible D gene TRBD1, 5 bases. V lost 3 bases and J lost 0, with 11 bases in between. CDR1 DFQATT and CDR2 SNEGSKA come from the germline V gene (reference sequence). This CDR3 is 15 amino acids long.

The V gene is TRBV7-9, the J gene TRBJ1-5; weak D call: TRBD1 (5 bases). CDR3 length: 13 residues. The V end lost 7 bases, the J end lost 4 bases, and 11 bases lay between the germline ends. CDR1 is SEHNR, CDR2 FQNEAQ, per germline (reference sequence). CDR3 in amino acids: CASNQGSNQPQHF. The CDR3 DNA reads TGTGCCAGCAACCAGGGATCGAATCAGCCCCAGCATTTT.

The J gene is TRBJ1-4, the V gene TRBV13, with a weak D call TRBD1 (5 bases). The CDR3 is 16 residues long. Germline V gives CDR1 PRHDT, CDR2 FYEKMQ (reference sequence). Trimming pared 3 bases from V and 7 bases from J, leaving 18 bases between. DNA of the CDR3: TGTGCCAGCAGCTTGGGGCCGGGCGAGGTGGGTGAAAAACTGTTTTTT. This codes for CASSLGPGEVGEKLFF.

V gene TRBV5-1 combines with J gene TRBJ1-5; a possible D gene is TRBD1 (6 bases). Looked up from germline, CDR1 is SGHRS and CDR2 is YFSETQ. The CDR3 is made up of 20 amino acids. Trimming left V 4 bases short and J 0 bases short, with 26 bases between. CDR3 nucleotide sequence: TGCGCCAGCAGCGCGCCGTTAATACAGGGAGGGAGGAATAGCAATCAGCCCCAGCATTTT. Translated, it gives CASSAPLIQGGRNSNQPQHF.

The CDR3 DNA follows: TGTGCCAGCACGGCGACTTTCCCCAATCAGCCCCAGCATTTT. Its translation is CASTATFPNQPQHF. V gene TRBV2 combines with J gene TRBJ1-5; unclear D gene. The CDR3 is 14 amino acids. Germline CDR1 and CDR2: SNHLY and FYNNEI. Trimming left V 7 bases short and J 3 bases short, with 13 bases between.

V gene TRBV7-8 combines with J gene TRBJ1-1; possible D gene TRBD1, 5 bases. CDR1 is SGHVS and CDR2 is FQNEAQ in the germline V gene. With 4 bases removed from V and 0 bases from J, the gap between germline ends came to 15 bases. There are 16 residues in the CDR3. The CDR3 region has the DNA TGTGCCAGCAGCTCCGTCTCGGTGGACATGAACACTGAAGCTTTCTTT. The encoded protein is CASSSVSVDMNTEAFF.

The V gene is TRBV7-3, the J gene TRBJ1-1; tentative D call: TRBD1 (5 bases). Trimming cost V 5 bases and J 3 bases, with 10 bases left between them. CDR3 length equals 13 residues. Germline CDR1 and CDR2: SGHTA and FQGTGA. The CDR3, as DNA: TGTGCCAGCAGCCCCCAACAGGACACTGAAGCTTTCTTT. Amino acids: CASSPQQDTEAFF.

In this sample, this clone turned up once. V gene TRBV27 combines with J gene TRBJ2-3; TRBD1 agrees at 7 bases. Unmatched junction bases numbered 8, after V lost 5 bases and J lost 6 bases. The CDR3 has 14 residues. Per germline, CDR1 MNHEY and CDR2 SMNVEV (reference sequence). This CDR3 reads CASSRQGPHDTQYF. DNA for the CDR3: TGTGCCAGCAGTAGACAGGGCCCTCACGATACGCAGTATTTT.

The rearrangement links TRBV1 to TRBJ2-5; TRBD2 is taken as the D call from the table, unchecked against the DNA. TRBV1 is annotated as a pseudogene. The CDR3 length is 19 residues. The CDR3 sequence: CTSSPSQERGGQDRETQYF. CDR3 in DNA: TGCACCAGCAGCCCCTCCCAGGAGCGGGGGGGCCAAGATCGGGAGACCCAGTACTTC.

The gene calls are TRBV10-1 and TRBJ1-1; 9 bases match TRBD1. The CDR3 is 15 residues long. The germline V gene has CDR1 WNHNN and CDR2 SYGVQD (reference sequence). V was pared by 7 bases and J by 1 base, with 7 bases of the junction left unmatched. DNA for the CDR3: TGCGCCAGCACGACAGGGGGAAAGCGGAACACTGAAGCTTTCTTT. Translating gives CASTTGGKRNTEAFF.